The rows below give T cell receptor beta chains drawn from one sample of a study of T cell clusters in autoimmune cytopenias. TCRdb reprocessed the multiplex PCR reads and reports one entry per CDR3 protein, with no DNA. This repertoire comprises more than 2,500 distinct CDR3 sequences; its ten largest clones make up roughly a sixth. Sequences were obtained from peripheral blood. The source is a human donor with an autoimmune cytopenia, with autoimmune hepatitis or in good health (not recorded which). The CDR3 runs from the conserved cysteine through the conserved F or W. Each record gives: clone size, J gene, V gene, CDR3 protein. Size tells how often a clone was seen (once, few, many) or the class of an expanded clone, and some rows leave it out.

clone_size: NA; j_call: TRBJ2-7; v_call: TRBV5-1; cdr3_aa: CASTSGGEQYF
clone_size: NA; j_call: TRBJ1-1; v_call: TRBV20-1; cdr3_aa: CSAKGPANTEAFF
clone_size: NA; j_call: TRBJ2-2; v_call: TRBV28; cdr3_aa: CASSLWGLAGGPGELFF
clone_size: medium-sized; j_call: TRBJ1-6; v_call: TRBV24-1; cdr3_aa: CATSDTTFYTSGIGSPLHF
clone_size: medium-sized; j_call: TRBJ1-1; v_call: TRBV6-5; cdr3_aa: CASSYGGARGTEAFF
clone_size: NA; j_call: TRBJ1-1; v_call: TRBV7-9; cdr3_aa: CASSADRGSTEAFF
clone_size: medium-sized; j_call: TRBJ1-1; v_call: TRBV6-5; cdr3_aa: CASSPGTGYTEAFF
clone_size: medium-sized; j_call: TRBJ2-1; v_call: TRBV20-1; cdr3_aa: CSASLGSPNEQFF
clone_size: medium-sized; j_call: TRBJ2-2; v_call: TRBV5-1; cdr3_aa: CASSRRDSMNTGELFF
clone_size: medium-sized; j_call: TRBJ1-6; v_call: TRBV7-9; cdr3_aa: CASSLGDSPLHF
clone_size: NA; j_call: TRBJ2-1; v_call: TRBV5-8; cdr3_aa: CASSLERNEQFF
clone_size: medium-sized; j_call: TRBJ1-5; v_call: TRBV6-1; cdr3_aa: CASSEALSSNQPQHF
clone_size: medium-sized; j_call: TRBJ1-5; v_call: TRBV7-9; cdr3_aa: CASSLAGDQPQHF
clone_size: medium-sized; j_call: TRBJ2-1; v_call: TRBV15; cdr3_aa: CATSRKLAGDNEQFF
clone_size: NA; j_call: TRBJ2-2; v_call: TRBV7-9; cdr3_aa: CASSPVDTGELFF
clone_size: NA; j_call: TRBJ2-1; v_call: TRBV20-1; cdr3_aa: CSAPGTSGHRSYNEQFF
clone_size: medium-sized; j_call: TRBJ2-3; v_call: TRBV11-2; cdr3_aa: CASSLGGDRSADTQYF
clone_size: NA; j_call: TRBJ2-5; v_call: TRBV20-1; cdr3_aa: CSGPSIQETQYF
clone_size: medium-sized; j_call: TRBJ1-3; v_call: TRBV5-4; cdr3_aa: CASSLDQGNRNTIYF
clone_size: medium-sized; j_call: TRBJ1-4; v_call: TRBV5-4; cdr3_aa: CASSPGGARATNEKLFF
clone_size: medium-sized; j_call: TRBJ1-1; v_call: TRBV27; cdr3_aa: CASSPKQGRTEAFF
clone_size: medium-sized; j_call: TRBJ2-1; v_call: TRBV6-2/TRBV6-3; cdr3_aa: CASSYSGRNEQFF
clone_size: NA; j_call: TRBJ2-7; v_call: TRBV11-2; cdr3_aa: CASSYDGLYEQYF
clone_size: NA; j_call: TRBJ2-5; v_call: TRBV4-3; cdr3_aa: CASSQAWTNPETQYF
clone_size: NA; j_call: TRBJ2-7; v_call: TRBV5-1; cdr3_aa: CASSLGSASYEQYF
clone_size: medium-sized; j_call: TRBJ2-1; v_call: TRBV19; cdr3_aa: CASSYFFTSYNEQFF
clone_size: medium-sized; j_call: TRBJ1-3; v_call: TRBV27; cdr3_aa: CASSLNMRVNGGGNTIYF